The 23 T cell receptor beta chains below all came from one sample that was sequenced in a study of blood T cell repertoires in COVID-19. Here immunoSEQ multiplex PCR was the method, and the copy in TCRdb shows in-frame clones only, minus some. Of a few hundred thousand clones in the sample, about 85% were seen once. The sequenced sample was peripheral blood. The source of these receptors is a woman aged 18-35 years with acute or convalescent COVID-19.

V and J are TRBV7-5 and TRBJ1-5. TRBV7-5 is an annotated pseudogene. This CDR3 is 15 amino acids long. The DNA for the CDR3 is TGTGCCAGAAGTCCTCGGAGGTTCAGCAATCAGCCCCAGCATTTT. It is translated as CARSPRRFSNQPQHF.

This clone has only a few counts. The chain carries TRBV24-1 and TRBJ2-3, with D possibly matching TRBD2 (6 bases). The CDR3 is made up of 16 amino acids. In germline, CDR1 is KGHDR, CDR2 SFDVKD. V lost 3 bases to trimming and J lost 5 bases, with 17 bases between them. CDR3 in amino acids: CATSDLSGKGGDTQYF. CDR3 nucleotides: TGTGCCACCAGTGATCTTAGCGGAAAAGGAGGAGATACGCAGTATTTT.

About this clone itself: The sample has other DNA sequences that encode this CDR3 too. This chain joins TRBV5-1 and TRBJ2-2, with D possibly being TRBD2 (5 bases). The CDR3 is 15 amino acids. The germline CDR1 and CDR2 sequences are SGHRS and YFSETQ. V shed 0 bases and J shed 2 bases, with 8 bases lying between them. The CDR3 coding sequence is TGCGCCAGCAGCTTGGATACGGGAAACACCGGGGAGCTGTTTTTT. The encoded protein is CASSLDTGNTGELFF. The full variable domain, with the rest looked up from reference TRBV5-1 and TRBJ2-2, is KAGVTQTPRYLIKTRGQQVTLSCSPISGHRSVSWYQQTPGQGLQFLFEYFSETQRNKGNFPGRFSGRQFSNSRSEMNVSTLELGDSALYLCASSLDTGNTGELFFGEGSRLTVL.

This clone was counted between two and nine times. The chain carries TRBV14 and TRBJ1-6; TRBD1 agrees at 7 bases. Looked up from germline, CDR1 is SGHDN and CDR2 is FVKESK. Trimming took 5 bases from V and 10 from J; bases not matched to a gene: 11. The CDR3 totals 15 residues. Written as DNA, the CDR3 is TGTGCCAGCAGCGCTCATGCAGGGGGTCAATCACCCCTCCACTTT. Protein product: CASSAHAGGQSPLHF. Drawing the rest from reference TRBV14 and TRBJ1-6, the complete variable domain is EAGVTQFPSHSVIEKGQTVTLRCDPISGHDNLYWYRRVMGKEIKFLLHFVKESKQDESGMPNNRFLAERTGGTYSTLKVQPAELEDSGVYFCASSAHAGGQSPLHFGNGTRLTVT.

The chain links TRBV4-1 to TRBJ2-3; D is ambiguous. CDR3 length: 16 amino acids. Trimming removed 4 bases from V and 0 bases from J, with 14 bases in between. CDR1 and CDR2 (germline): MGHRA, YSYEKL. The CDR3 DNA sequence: TGCGCCAGCAGCCCCTCGGAGCGCGCTAGCACAGATACGCAGTATTTT. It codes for CASSPSERASTDTQYF.

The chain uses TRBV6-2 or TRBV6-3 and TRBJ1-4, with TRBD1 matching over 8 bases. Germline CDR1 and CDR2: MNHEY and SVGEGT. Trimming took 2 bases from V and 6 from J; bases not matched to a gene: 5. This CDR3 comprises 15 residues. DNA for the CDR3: TGTGCCAGCAGTTACCCAGAGACAGGGGATGAAAAACTGTTTTTT. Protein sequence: CASSYPETGDEKLFF.

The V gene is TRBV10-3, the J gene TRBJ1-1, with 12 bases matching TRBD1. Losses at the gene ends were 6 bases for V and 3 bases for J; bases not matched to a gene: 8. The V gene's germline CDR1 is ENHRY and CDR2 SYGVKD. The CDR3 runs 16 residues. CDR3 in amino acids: CAIRPGQGAGDTEAFF. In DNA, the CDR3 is TGTGCCATCAGGCCGGGACAGGGGGCGGGGGACACTGAAGCTTTCTTT.

In DNA form, the CDR3 reads TGTGCCAGCAGCTTAGCGGGGACAGGGGAAGAGACCCAGTACTTC. Translating gives CASSLAGTGEETQYF. This chain links TRBV7-2 with TRBJ2-5; 10 bases agree with TRBD1. This CDR3 is built from 15 residues. Germline loops: CDR1 SGHTA, CDR2 FQGNSA. Unmatched junction bases numbered 1, after V lost 0 bases and J lost 3 bases.

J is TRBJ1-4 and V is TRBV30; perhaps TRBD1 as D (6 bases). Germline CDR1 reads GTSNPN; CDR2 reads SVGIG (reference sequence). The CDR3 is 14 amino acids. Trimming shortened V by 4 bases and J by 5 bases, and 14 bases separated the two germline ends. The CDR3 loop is CAWTTGLPNEKLFF. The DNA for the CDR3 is TGTGCCTGGACGACAGGCCTACCCAATGAAAAACTGTTTTTT. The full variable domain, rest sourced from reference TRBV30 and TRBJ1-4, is SQTIHQWPATLVQPVGSPLSLECTVEGTSNPNLYWYRQAAGRGLQLLFYSVGIGQISSEVPQNLSASRPQDRQFILSSKKLLLSDSGFYLCAWTTGLPNEKLFFGSGTQLSVL.

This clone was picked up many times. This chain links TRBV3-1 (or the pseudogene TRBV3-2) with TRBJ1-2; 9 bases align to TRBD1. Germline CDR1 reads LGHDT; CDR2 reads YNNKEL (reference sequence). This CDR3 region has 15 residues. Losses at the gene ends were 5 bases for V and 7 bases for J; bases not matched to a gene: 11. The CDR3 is CASSEQGAQMGGYTF. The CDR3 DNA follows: TGTGCCAGCAGCGAACAGGGGGCGCAAATGGGTGGCTACACCTTC.

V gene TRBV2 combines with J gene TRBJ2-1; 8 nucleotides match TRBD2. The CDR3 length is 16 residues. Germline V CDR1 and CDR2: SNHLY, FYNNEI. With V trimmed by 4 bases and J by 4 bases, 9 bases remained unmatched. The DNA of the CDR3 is TGTGCCAGCAGTGGGAACGGGAGGGGGGTTTACAATGAGCAGTTCTTC. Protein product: CASSGNGRGVYNEQFF.

CDR3 DNA: TGTGCCAGCAGCTTGGGTTACCAGCGGGACCAAGAGACCCAGTACTTC. This codes for CASSLGYQRDQETQYF. The V and J genes are TRBV5-8 and TRBJ2-5; D perhaps matches TRBD2 (6 bases). The CDR3 totals 16 residues. Germline V gene sequence: CDR1 SGHTS, CDR2 YDEGEE. V lost 0 bases and J lost 0, with 12 bases in between. Filled out from reference TRBV5-8 and TRBJ2-5, the complete variable domain reads EAGVTQSPTHLIKTRGQQATLRCSPISGHTSVYWYQQALGLGLQFLLWYDEGEERNRGNFPPRFSGRQFPNYSSELNVNALELEDSALYLCASSLGYQRDQETQYFGPGTRLLVL.

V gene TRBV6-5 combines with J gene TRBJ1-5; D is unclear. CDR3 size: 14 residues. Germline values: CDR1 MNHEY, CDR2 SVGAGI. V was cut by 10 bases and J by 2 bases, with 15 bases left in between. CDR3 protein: CATVYLSGNQPQHF. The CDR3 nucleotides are TGTGCCACCGTCTACCTATCTGGCAATCAGCCCCAGCATTTT.

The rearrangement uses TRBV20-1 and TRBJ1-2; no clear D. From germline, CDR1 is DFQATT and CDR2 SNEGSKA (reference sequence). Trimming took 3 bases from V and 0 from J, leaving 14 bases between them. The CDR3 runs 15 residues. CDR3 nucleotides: TGCAGTGCTAGTGCGTCGGGAGTTACTAACTATGGCTACACCTTC. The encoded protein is CSASASGVTNYGYTF.

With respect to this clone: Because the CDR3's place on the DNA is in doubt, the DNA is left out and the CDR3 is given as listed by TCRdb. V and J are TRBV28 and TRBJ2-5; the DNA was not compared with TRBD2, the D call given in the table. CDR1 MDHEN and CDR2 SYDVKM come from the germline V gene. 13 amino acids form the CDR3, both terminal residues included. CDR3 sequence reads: CASSLFLLETQYF.

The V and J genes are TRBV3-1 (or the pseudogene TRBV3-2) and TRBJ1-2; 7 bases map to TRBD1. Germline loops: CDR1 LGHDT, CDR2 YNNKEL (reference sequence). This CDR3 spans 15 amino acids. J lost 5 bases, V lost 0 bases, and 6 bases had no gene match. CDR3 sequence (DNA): TGTGCCAGCAGCCAAGATAGGAAACAGGGGTATGGCTACACCTTC. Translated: CASSQDRKQGYGYTF.

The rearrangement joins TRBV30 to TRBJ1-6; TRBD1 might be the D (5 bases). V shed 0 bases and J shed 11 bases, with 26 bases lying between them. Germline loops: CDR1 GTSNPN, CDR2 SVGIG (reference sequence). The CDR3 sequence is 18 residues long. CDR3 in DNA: TGTGCCTGGAGTGTACTGCCAGGGAAGCTCCCGCCTTATCCACCCCTCCACTTT. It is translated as CAWSVLPGKLPPYPPLHF.

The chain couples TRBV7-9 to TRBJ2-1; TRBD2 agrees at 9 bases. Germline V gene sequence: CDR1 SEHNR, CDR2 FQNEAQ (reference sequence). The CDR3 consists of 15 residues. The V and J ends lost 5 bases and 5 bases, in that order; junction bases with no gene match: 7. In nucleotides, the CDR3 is TGTGCCAGCAGCCCCCGGTTAGCGGGGGACAATGAGCAGTTCTTC. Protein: CASSPRLAGDNEQFF.

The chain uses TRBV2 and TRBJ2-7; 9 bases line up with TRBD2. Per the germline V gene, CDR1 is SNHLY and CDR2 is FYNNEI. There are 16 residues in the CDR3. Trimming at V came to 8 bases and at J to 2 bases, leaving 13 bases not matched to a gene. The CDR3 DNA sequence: TGTGCCAGCCTGGTCAAGGGGCTAGCGGGGACCTACGAGCAGTACTTC. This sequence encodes CASLVKGLAGTYEQYF.

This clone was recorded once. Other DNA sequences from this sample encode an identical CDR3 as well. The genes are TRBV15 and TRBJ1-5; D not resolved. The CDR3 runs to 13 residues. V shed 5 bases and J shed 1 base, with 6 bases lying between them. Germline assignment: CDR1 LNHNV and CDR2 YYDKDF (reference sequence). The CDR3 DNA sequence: TGTGCCACCAGCGGCGGGAGCAATCAGCCCCAGCATTTT. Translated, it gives CATSGGSNQPQHF.

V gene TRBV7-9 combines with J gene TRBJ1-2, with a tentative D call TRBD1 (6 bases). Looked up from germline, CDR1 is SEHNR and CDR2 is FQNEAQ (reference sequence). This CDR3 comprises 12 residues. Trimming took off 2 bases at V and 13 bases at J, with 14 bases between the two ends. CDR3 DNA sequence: TGTGCCAGCAGCTTATTATCAGGGGACGCCACCTTC. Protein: CASSLLSGDATF. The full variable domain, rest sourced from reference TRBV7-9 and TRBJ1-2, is DTGVSQNPRHKITKRGQNVTFRCDPISEHNRLYWYRQTLGQGPEFLTYFQNEAQLEKSRLLSDRFSAERPKGSFSTLEIQRTEQGDSAMYLCASSLLSGDATFGSGTRLTVV.

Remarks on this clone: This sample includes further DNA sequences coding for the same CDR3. As DNA, the CDR3 is TGTGCCAGCAGTGAAGGTGGCCCAACTAATGAAAAACTGTTTTTT. Translation: CASSEGGPTNEKLFF. The chain links TRBV25-1 to TRBJ1-4; D uncertain. CDR3 length equals 15 residues. V lost 2 bases, J lost 0 bases, and 7 bases lay in between. From germline, CDR1 is MGHDK and CDR2 SYGVNS.

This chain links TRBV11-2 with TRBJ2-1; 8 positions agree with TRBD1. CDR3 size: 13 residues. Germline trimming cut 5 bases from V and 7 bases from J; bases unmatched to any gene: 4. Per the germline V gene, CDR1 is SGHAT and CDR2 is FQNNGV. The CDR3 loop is CASSRQGSNEQFF. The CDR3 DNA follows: TGTGCCAGCAGCCGACAGGGGTCGAATGAGCAGTTCTTC. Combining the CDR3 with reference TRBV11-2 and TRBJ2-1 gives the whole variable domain EAGVAQSPRYKIIEKRQSVAFWCNPISGHATLYWYQQILGQGPKLLIQFQNNGVVDDSQLPKDRFSAERLKGVDSTLKIQPAKLEDSAVYLCASSRQGSNEQFFGPGTRLTVL.